These T cell receptor beta chains were read from a single sample in a study of CD8 T cells in Susac syndrome. TCRdb independently ran MiXCR on the immunoSEQ multiplex PCR reads; one entry per CDR3 protein. The repertoire holds about 120,000 distinct CDR3 sequences, with roughly 92% as singletons. The sample was CD4+ T cells from PBMCs. All receptors come from a human donor in good health. CDR3s include the opening cysteine and the closing phenylalanine or tryptophan.

J	V	CDR3
TRBJ2-7	TRBV7-8	CASSPLAGNSYEQYF
TRBJ2-5	TRBV6-1	CASSPAGTFSGTKTQYF
TRBJ1-1	TRBV7-9	CASSPGNMNTEAFF
TRBJ2-1	TRBV3-1	CASSQLAGGVYNEQFF
TRBJ2-5	TRBV5-1	CASSLGGRGSFQETQYF
TRBJ2-3	TRBV7-9	CASSFVARSTDTQYF
TRBJ2-5	TRBV20-1	CSAPDNFQETQYF
TRBJ2-7	TRBV28	CASTSSSDEQYF
TRBJ1-2	TRBV12-3/TRBV12-4	CASNTGAGDGYTF
TRBJ2-7	TRBV13	CASSGLAESYEQYF
TRBJ2-2	TRBV18	CASSPRVVSTGELFF
TRBJ2-3	TRBV18	CASSPQGGTSTDTQYF
TRBJ1-1	TRBV6-1	CASRDRGRINTEAFF
TRBJ2-7	TRBV3-1	CASSPRLTGVEQYF
TRBJ2-1	TRBV2	CASRGPSSYNEQFF
TRBJ2-3	TRBV6-5	CASSYSDPTDTQYF
TRBJ2-7	TRBV10-3	CAISESSGRAYEQYF
TRBJ2-7	TRBV2	CASSDQGGLRYEQYF
TRBJ2-1	TRBV7-9	CASSQTSGTNNEQFF
TRBJ2-6	TRBV20-1	CSAGQGSLANVLTF
TRBJ2-1	TRBV4-3	CASSQETAGSYNEQFF
TRBJ2-2	TRBV7-2	CASSLGAKRAGELFF
TRBJ2-3	TRBV7-2	CASSFGESNTQYF
TRBJ2-4	TRBV30	CAWSVSLAAKNIQYF
TRBJ2-6	TRBV7-9	CASSRDISGANVLTF
TRBJ1-4	TRBV2	CASRREEGQNEKLFF
TRBJ2-3	TRBV4-3	CASSQDPGGTDTQYF
TRBJ2-6	TRBV12-5	CASGLPQPSGANVLTF
TRBJ1-3	TRBV28	CASSPGQGKFSGNTIYF
TRBJ2-2	TRBV20-1	CSAPVESGRELFF
TRBJ1-2	TRBV5-4	CATSQDNYGYTF
TRBJ2-7	TRBV7-2	CASSTRHPYEQYF
TRBJ2-2	TRBV5-1	CASSLVTNTGELFF
TRBJ2-5	TRBV19	CASSIVGPRAETQYF